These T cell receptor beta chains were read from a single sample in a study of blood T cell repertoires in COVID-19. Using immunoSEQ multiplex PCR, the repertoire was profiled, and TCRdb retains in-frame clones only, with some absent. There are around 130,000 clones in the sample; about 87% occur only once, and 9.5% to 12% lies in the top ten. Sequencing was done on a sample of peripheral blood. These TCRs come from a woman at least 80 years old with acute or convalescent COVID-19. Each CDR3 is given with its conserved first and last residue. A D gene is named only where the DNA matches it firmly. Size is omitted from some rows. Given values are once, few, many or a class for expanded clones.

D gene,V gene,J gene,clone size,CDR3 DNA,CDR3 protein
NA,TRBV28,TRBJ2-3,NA,TGTGCCAGCAGTTTATTCGGCCGGGGGCAGTATTTT,CASSLFGRGQYF
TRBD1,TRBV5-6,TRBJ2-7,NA,TGTGCCAGCAGCTACGGGACAGGGCTATACGAGCAGTACTTC,CASSYGTGLYEQYF
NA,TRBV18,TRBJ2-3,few,TGTGCCAGCTCACCATCTAGCCCAGATACGCAGTATTTT,CASSPSSPDTQYF
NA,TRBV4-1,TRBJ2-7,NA,TGCGCCAGCAGCCAAGATAATCTCAGGCCGGTCTACGAGCAGTACTTC,CASSQDNLRPVYEQYF
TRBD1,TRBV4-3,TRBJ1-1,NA,TGCGCCAGCAGCCGGGGGGCAGGGGGCAAAGCTTTCTTT,CASSRGAGGKAFF
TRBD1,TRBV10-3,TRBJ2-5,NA,TGTGCCATCAGTGGCCCTGGGACAGGGGGGAGAGAGACCCAGTACTTC,CAISGPGTGGRETQYF
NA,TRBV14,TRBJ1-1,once,TGTGCCAGCAGCCAAAGCGAAGGAACTGAAGCTTTCTTT,CASSQSEGTEAFF
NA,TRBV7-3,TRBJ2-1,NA,TGTGCCAGCAGCTTATATAACAATGAGCAGTTCTTC,CASSLYNNEQFF
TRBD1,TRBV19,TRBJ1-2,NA,TGTGCCAGTAGTATAGATGACAGGGGGCGGAGTGGCTACACCTTC,CASSIDDRGRSGYTF
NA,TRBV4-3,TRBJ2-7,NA,TGCGCCAGCAGCCAAGATGCCAGGGACACCTACGAGCAGTACTTC,CASSQDARDTYEQYF
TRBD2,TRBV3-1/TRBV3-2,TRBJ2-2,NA,TGTGCCAGCAGCCAATTTCTTTCTAGCGGGGGGGACACCGGGGAGCTGTTTTTT,CASSQFLSSGGDTGELFF
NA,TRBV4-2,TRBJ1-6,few,TGTGCCAGCAGCCAAGTTGCGATTGTGGGAGTTCAAAATTCACCCCTCCACTTT,CASSQVAIVGVQNSPLHF
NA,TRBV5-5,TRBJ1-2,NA,TGTGCCAGCAGCTTGGATGGAAACTATAACTATGGCTACACCTTC,CASSLDGNYNYGYTF
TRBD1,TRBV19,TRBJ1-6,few,TGTGCCAGTAGTATATCGCAGGGGGCGAATAATTCACCCCTCCACTTT,CASSISQGANNSPLHF
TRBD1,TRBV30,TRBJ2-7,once,TGTGCCGGAGGTGGCAGGGGGTCCGAGCAGTACTTC,CAGGGRGSEQYF
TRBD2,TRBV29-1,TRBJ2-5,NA,TGCAGCGTTGCGGCTAGCGGGGGGTATCAAGAGACCCAGTACTTC,CSVAASGGYQETQYF
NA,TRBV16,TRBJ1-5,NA,TGTGCCAGCAGCCAATCAGTTTCAGGGAAGGTGGTTGTCTACGGCAATCAGCCCCAGCATTTT,CASSQSVSGKVVVYGNQPQHF
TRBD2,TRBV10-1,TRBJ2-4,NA,TGCGCCAGCAGTGATCGGACTAGCGGGGGTTGTTGGGTAAACATTCAGTACTTC,CASSDRTSGGCWVNIQYF
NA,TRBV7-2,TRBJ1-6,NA,TGTGCCAGCAGCTTAGGTGTGACAGTGGATTCACCCCTCCACTTT,CASSLGVTVDSPLHF
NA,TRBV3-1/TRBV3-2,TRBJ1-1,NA,TGTGCCAGCACGTCCGACGGGCGGGGGGTCGCTTTCTTT,CASTSDGRGVAFF
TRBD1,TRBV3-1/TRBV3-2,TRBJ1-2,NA,TGTGCCAGCAGCCCGCGTCCAGGACAGGACTATGGCTACACCTTC,CASSPRPGQDYGYTF
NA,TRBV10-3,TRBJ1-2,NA,TGTGCCATCAGTGAGACCAGACAAGTAGCTAACTATGGCTACACCTTC,CAISETRQVANYGYTF